The 2 T cell receptor beta chains in this list originate from one sample, sequenced in a study of cytomegalovirus exposure and HLA in healthy donors. The PCR contained 60 Vbeta and 13 Jbeta primers. Measured with immunoSEQ multiplex PCR; TCRdb has only the in-frame clones, and not every one. The sample table sets out 100,000 to 150,000 clones. Specimen: PBMCs. These receptors were taken from a man younger than 35 in good health and CMV-seronegative.

V and J are TRBV5-1 and TRBJ1-6, with D possibly being TRBD1 (5 bases). Trimming stripped 3 bases from V and 9 bases from J, with 16 bases between. The CDR3 is 15 residues long. Germline CDR1 is SGHRS and CDR2 is YFSETQ. Written as DNA, the CDR3 is TGCGCCAGCAGCTCCCTGCGGGGGGGTGGTTCACCCCTCCACTTT. It yields the protein CASSSLRGGGSPLHF.

The genes are TRBV28 and TRBJ2-5, with 8 nucleotides matching TRBD2. V was pared by 3 bases and J by 1 base, with 7 bases of the junction left unmatched. This CDR3 is 16 amino acids long. Germline V gene data show CDR1 as MDHEN and CDR2 as SYDVKM. As DNA, the CDR3 is TGTGCCAGCAGTTTTGTTGGCGGGGGGCCCCAAGAGACCCAGTACTTC. It specifies CASSFVGGGPQETQYF.